One sample yielded the 14 T cell receptor beta chains listed below, sequenced in a study of CD8 T cells in Susac syndrome. Random hexamers primed reverse transcription of about 0.45 to 1 ug RNA. MiXCR was run by TCRdb on the immunoSEQ multiplex PCR reads, yielding one entry per CDR3 protein. The top ten hold roughly 0.15% of the sample, which has fewer than 250,000 distinct CDR3 sequences, about 94% seen once. The specimen was CD8+ T cells from PBMCs. These receptors originate from a human donor with multiple sclerosis.

This chain joins TRBV5-1 and TRBJ1-2; D is unclear. This CDR3 is built from 15 residues. Germline V CDR1 and CDR2: SGHRS, YFSETQ. Trimming cost V 4 bases and J 0 bases, with 13 bases left between them. CDR3 DNA sequence: TGCGCCAGCAGCGCCTTTCTGGGTTCTAACTATGGCTACACCTTC. It codes for CASSAFLGSNYGYTF.

The chain is built from TRBV6-5 and TRBJ2-1, with TRBD1 identical over 9 bases. This CDR3 has 15 amino acids. CDR1 is MNHEY, CDR2 SVGAGI, per germline. With 5 bases clipped from V and 0 bases from J, the junction kept 2 bases outside the gene matches. This CDR3 is CASSGQGSSYNEQFF. DNA for the CDR3: TGTGCCAGCAGTGGACAGGGGAGCTCCTACAATGAGCAGTTCTTC.

This chain uses TRBV4-1 with TRBJ2-1, with TRBD1 as a possible D gene (5 bases). Germline loops: CDR1 MGHRA, CDR2 YSYEKL. The CDR3 runs to 14 residues. Trimming shortened V by 0 bases and J by 6 bases, and 9 bases separated the two germline ends. CDR3 in amino acids: CASSQEGAPNEQFF. The CDR3 region has the DNA TGCGCCAGCAGCCAAGAAGGGGCCCCCAATGAGCAGTTCTTC.

The chain uses TRBV30 and TRBJ2-5; 7 bases fit TRBD2. The germline V gene has CDR1 GTSNPN and CDR2 SVGIG (reference sequence). The CDR3 totals 17 residues. J was trimmed by 3 bases and V by 1 base; bases with no gene match: 14. CDR3 residues: CAWSAPEAGPTKETQYF. The CDR3 nucleotides are TGTGCCTGGAGTGCCCCGGAAGCGGGGCCTACGAAAGAGACCCAGTACTTC.

This sequence joins TRBV15 and TRBJ2-1, with D possibly being TRBD2 (6 bases). This CDR3 spans 15 amino acids. Germline loops: CDR1 LNHNV, CDR2 YYDKDF (reference sequence). V lost 5 bases and J 3 bases, leaving 14 bases between the germline ends. The CDR3 DNA is TGTGCCACCAGCCGAGGGAGTAGCGGCTACAATGAGCAGTTCTTC. This sequence encodes CATSRGSSGYNEQFF.

The chain is built from TRBV30 and TRBJ2-7, with D possibly being TRBD1 (5 bases). The CDR3 contains 11 residues. Germline values: CDR1 GTSNPN, CDR2 SVGIG (reference sequence). Trimming removed 2 bases at V and 6 bases at J, with 8 bases between. In DNA, the CDR3 is TGTGCCTGGAGTCCAGGGCCCGAGCAGTACTTC. It codes for CAWSPGPEQYF.

The chain couples TRBV5-4 to TRBJ2-5; D might be TRBD1 (5 bases). The V end lost 4 bases, the J end lost 4 bases, and 20 bases lay between the germline ends. CDR1 and CDR2 from the germline V gene are SGHNT and YYREEE (reference sequence). The CDR3 spans 16 residues. CDR3 sequence reads: CASSPVQGPMRETQYF. The DNA for the CDR3 is TGTGCCAGCAGCCCCGTTCAGGGTCCGATGCGAGAGACCCAGTACTTC.

This chain uses TRBV3-1 with TRBJ1-4, with TRBD1 as a possible D gene (5 bases). Between the trimmed V and J ends, which lost 1 base and 6 bases, there was a span of 12 bases. Germline V gives CDR1 LGHDT, CDR2 YNNKEL (reference sequence). CDR3 length: 15 amino acids. The chain's CDR3 is CASSQVRGIHEKLFF. For the CDR3, the DNA is TGTGCCAGCAGCCAAGTGCGGGGCATCCATGAAAAACTGTTTTTT.

The rearrangement uses TRBV15 and TRBJ2-1; D gene uncertain. This CDR3 region has 15 residues. V was shortened by 0 bases and J by 8 bases, with 14 bases between the two germline ends. Germline V CDR1 and CDR2: LNHNV, YYDKDF (reference sequence). The CDR3 coding sequence is TGTGCCACCAGCAGAGACAGAAGGGTTTCTGATGAGCAGTTCTTC. Amino acids: CATSRDRRVSDEQFF.

V and J are TRBV27 and TRBJ2-3, with 11 positions matching TRBD2. The germline CDR1 and CDR2 sequences are MNHEY and SMNVEV (reference sequence). CDR3 length: 14 amino acids. The V gene end was trimmed by 9 bases and the J gene end by 4 bases; junction bases not matched to a gene: 6. The CDR3 spells CASGLAGGPDTQYF. CDR3 sequence (DNA): TGTGCCAGTGGGCTAGCGGGGGGACCAGATACGCAGTATTTT.

In its sample, this clonotype was seen a few times. The chain carries TRBV5-4 and TRBJ2-5; either TRBD1 or TRBD2 may supply D (5 bases each). The V gene lost 1 base and the J gene lost 3 bases, with 22 bases spanning the gap. The CDR3 sequence is 18 residues long. The V gene's germline CDR1 is SGHNT and CDR2 YYREEE (reference sequence). The CDR3 DNA reads as TGTGCCAGCAGCTTGTTCAGCCCGGGACGACGGAAAAAAGAGACCCAGTACTTC. Its translation: CASSLFSPGRRKKETQYF.

The V and J genes are TRBV20-1 and TRBJ2-7; 11 positions agree with TRBD2. V shed 0 bases and J 6 bases; nucleotides not matched to a gene: 4. CDR1 is DFQATT, CDR2 SNEGSKA, per germline (reference sequence). The CDR3 spans 14 residues. In DNA, the CDR3 is TGCAGTGCTAGAGATTTAGCGGGAGGGCCCGAGCAGTACTTC. Translation: CSARDLAGGPEQYF.

This chain connects TRBV7-9 to TRBJ2-1; 11 nucleotides line up with TRBD1. Unmatched junction bases numbered 7, after V lost 8 bases and J lost 7 bases. The V gene's germline CDR1 is SEHNR and CDR2 FQNEAQ (reference sequence). CDR3 length: 14 amino acids. The CDR3 DNA reads as TGTGCCAGCGACGGACAGGGGGCATGGAATGAGCAGTTCTTC. Translation gives CASDGQGAWNEQFF.

The rearrangement links TRBV6-1 to TRBJ2-1, with D possibly matching TRBD2 (6 bases). V was cut by 11 bases and J by 6 bases, with 17 bases left in between. The germline V gene has CDR1 MNHNS and CDR2 SASEGT. CDR3 size: 13 residues. The CDR3 DNA reads TGTGCCGCGGGGTGGGGGAGTCCCAATGAGCAGTTCTTC. Protein: CAAGWGSPNEQFF.